The present T cell receptor beta chain was sequenced within a study of response to subunit inactivated influenza vaccine. Study-wide results and limits: Each seasonal flu vaccination may recruit only limited new T cells, authors suggested.

To note about this clonotype: Its specificity is not known.

TCRdb reprocessed the RT-PCR reads via MiXCR and lists one record per CDR3 protein. The sample gives 500,000 to 750,000 distinct CDR3 sequences, around 15% of which show up once; over 8.5% is in the top ten. This CDR3 has 15 residues. V lost 5 bases, J lost 4 bases, and 14 bases lay in between. Germline assignment: CDR1 SGHTA and CDR2 FQGNSA. The sample consisted of PBMCs from blood, taken 11 to 12 days after vaccination. The sequence was collected from a man aged 45-60 years who received an inactivated influenza vaccine. The chain uses TRBV7-2 and TRBJ2-2, with D possibly being TRBD2 (6 bases). The CDR3 reads CASSPRDFPTGELFF. CDR3 sequence (DNA): TGTGCCAGCAGCCCCCGGGACTTCCCCACCGGGGAGCTGTTTTTT.